This T cell receptor (beta chain) derives from a study of T cell responses to AZD1222 COVID-19 vaccine. Across the study: Pooling covered second doses at about 4 or about 12 weeks.

Study conclusions and caveats: The reported proportion of spike-specific TCRs targeting unmutated variant regions was nearly half.

Germline V CDR1 and CDR2: SGDLS, YYNGEE. With 3 bases removed from V and 3 bases from J, the gap between germline ends came to 7 bases. CDR3 length equals 12 residues. Remarks on this clone: Its antigen remains unknown.

Assay used: immunoSEQ multiplex PCR; TCRdb lists only in-frame clones, some missing. The data hold approximately 73,000 clones, with 80% to 85% observed a single time. This receptor was identified in an adult in good health. The material sequenced was peripheral blood, taken on day 0 of AZD1222 vaccination. The chain has TRBV9 and TRBJ2-7, with TRBD1 as a possible D gene (5 bases). The CDR3 is CASSGTGYEQYF. DNA for the CDR3: TGTGCCAGCAGCGGAACAGGCTACGAGCAGTACTTC.